A single sample is the source of the 8 T cell receptor beta chains below, sequenced in a study of blood T cell repertoires in COVID-19. The table came from immunoSEQ multiplex PCR; TCRdb's copy has only in-frame clones and leaves some out. The repertoire holds some 140,000 clones, with around 85% as singletons. The sample comprised PBMCs or T cells enriched from blood (not recorded which). All receptors derive from a man aged 45-60 years who had recovered from COVID-19.

This chain joins TRBV27 and TRBJ1-1; D is unresolved. The CDR3 has 14 residues. CDR1 is MNHEY and CDR2 is SMNVEV in the germline V gene (reference sequence). V lost 2 bases and J 4 bases, leaving 11 bases between the germline ends. For the CDR3, the DNA is TGTGCCAGCAGTTTACGGGGTACGGGCACTGAAGCTTTCTTT. The encoded protein is CASSLRGTGTEAFF.

The chain couples TRBV19 to TRBJ2-5; 8 nucleotides align to TRBD2. Germline V CDR1 and CDR2: LNHDA, SQIVND (reference sequence). Losses at the gene ends were 5 bases for V and 5 bases for J; bases not matched to a gene: 10. This CDR3 spans 15 amino acids. CDR3 sequence: CASSPGLGEGETQYF. The CDR3 DNA reads TGTGCCAGTAGTCCGGGACTAGGGGAGGGGGAGACCCAGTACTTC.

The chain joins TRBV6-2 or TRBV6-3 to TRBJ1-1; D not resolved. V shed 5 bases and J shed 1 base, with 8 bases lying between them. This CDR3 region has 13 residues. Germline V gene lookup returns CDR1 MNHEY and CDR2 SVGEGT. In DNA, the CDR3 is TGTGCCAGCAGTCGAAACACGAACACTGAAGCTTTCTTT. Its translation: CASSRNTNTEAFF.

V usage is TRBV3-1 (or the pseudogene TRBV3-2) and J usage is TRBJ1-5; 7 nucleotides agree with TRBD1. The V gene end was trimmed by 5 bases and the J gene end by 8 bases; junction bases not matched to a gene: 6. Germline loops: CDR1 LGHDT, CDR2 YNNKEL (reference sequence). The CDR3 totals 13 residues. The CDR3 nucleotides are TGTGCCAGCAGCACCGACAGGGTTAAGCCCCAGCATTTT. It specifies CASSTDRVKPQHF.

The sample holds one count of this clone. DNA of the CDR3: TGTGCCAGCAGCTCAGGGACAATGTACGAGCAGTACTTC. As protein: CASSSGTMYEQYF. The chain uses TRBV7-6 and TRBJ2-7, with a possible D match to TRBD1 (6 bases). Germline V gene lookup returns CDR1 SGHVS and CDR2 FNYEAQ. Deletions cut 4 bases from V and 4 bases from J, with 11 bases between. This CDR3 contains 13 residues.

The V and J genes are TRBV15 and TRBJ2-7, with 10 positions matching TRBD1. J was trimmed by 6 bases and V by 2 bases; bases with no gene match: 7. The CDR3 extends over 15 amino acids. Germline V lookup: CDR1 LNHNV, CDR2 YYDKDF (reference sequence). CDR3 sequence reads: CATSRPGTGVFEQYF. The CDR3 DNA follows: TGTGCCACCAGCAGACCCGGGACAGGGGTATTCGAGCAGTACTTC.

This rearrangement joins TRBV4-1 to TRBJ1-2, with 9 nucleotides matching TRBD1. The germline CDR1 and CDR2 sequences are MGHRA and YSYEKL. The CDR3 is 16 amino acids. V lost 0 bases and J lost 0; bases outside the gene matches: 2. The CDR3 nucleotides are TGCGCCAGCAGCCAAGACGGACAGGGGTCTAACTATGGCTACACCTTC. Its translation is CASSQDGQGSNYGYTF.

This chain connects TRBV28 to TRBJ2-2; 10 bases fit TRBD1. Germline CDR1 reads MDHEN; CDR2 reads SYDVKM. V gave up 6 bases and J gave up 4 bases; unmatched junction bases: 5. This CDR3 comprises 15 residues. The chain's CDR3 is CASSLTGGSTGELFF. DNA for the CDR3: TGTGCCAGCAGCCTGACAGGGGGCAGCACCGGGGAGCTGTTTTTT. Complete variable domain (other parts from reference TRBV28 and TRBJ2-2): DVKVTQSSRYLVKRTGEKVFLECVQDMDHENMFWYRQDPGLGLRLIYFSYDVKMKEKGDIPEGYSVSREKKERFSLILESASTNQTSMYLCASSLTGGSTGELFFGEGSRLTVL.